This record looks at one TCR beta chain sequence and its context. Per the germline V gene, CDR1 is ENHRY and CDR2 is SYGVKD. The ends were cut back, 3 bases at V and 7 bases at J, with 27 bases in the middle. The CDR3 spans 19 residues. The sample belongs to a study of blood T cell repertoires in COVID-19. The authors' processing: The authors estimated nucleated cell counts from reference gene primer amplification. The data were produced by immunoSEQ multiplex PCR, yet TCRdb's version contains in-frame clones alone and is incomplete. Clone size and the V and J calls come from that table; the DNA yielded D and trimming. The sample has about 130,000 clones, over 75% seen once.

The chain links TRBV10-3 to TRBJ2-2; tentative D call: TRBD1 (6 bases). This sequence originates from a man aged 40-50 years with active or convalescent COVID-19. Sample: peripheral blood. CDR3: CAISDSLYSLQGSGGELFF. The CDR3 DNA follows: TGTGCCATCAGTGATTCCCTCTATAGCCTTCAGGGGTCTGGCGGGGAGCTGTTTTTT.